What follows are 24 T cell receptor beta chains derived from one specimen sequenced in a study of cytomegalovirus exposure and HLA in healthy donors. It was with 60 Vbeta and 13 Jbeta primers that the PCR ran. Sequenced by immunoSEQ multiplex PCR; TCRdb stores in-frame clones only, minus some. The table includes over 150,000 clones, 79% detected once. Material: PBMCs. The receptors shown here come from a woman aged 18 to 35 in good health and CMV-seronegative.

This sequence joins TRBV4-2 and TRBJ2-2; 7 nucleotides agree with TRBD1. Per the germline V gene, CDR1 is LGHNA and CDR2 is YNFKEQ. CDR3 length: 17 amino acids. Losses at the gene ends were 4 bases for V and 2 bases for J; bases not matched to a gene: 10. The CDR3 DNA sequence: TGTGCCAGCAGCCCCCACGCCGGGACAGATAACACCGGGGAGCTGTTTTTT. This encodes CASSPHAGTDNTGELFF.

This clone was detected only a few times. The gene calls are TRBV30 and TRBJ1-2; possibly TRBD1 for D (6 bases). Germline CDR1 reads GTSNPN; CDR2 reads SVGIG (reference sequence). Trimming took 0 bases from V and 6 from J, leaving 14 bases between them. The CDR3 runs to 14 residues. The CDR3 sequence: CAWSVGGGLDGYTF. The CDR3 bases are TGTGCCTGGAGTGTAGGGGGGGGGTTGGATGGCTACACCTTC.

This chain uses TRBV11-2 with TRBJ1-1, with TRBD1 as a possible D gene (5 bases). Deletions cut 5 bases from V and 1 base from J, with 23 bases between. This CDR3 has 18 residues. The V gene's germline CDR1 is SGHAT and CDR2 FQNNGV. The CDR3 coding sequence is TGTGCCAGCAGCCCCTTATCTACAGGTGTCGTTGGGAACACTGAAGCTTTCTTT. It is translated as CASSPLSTGVVGNTEAFF.

V gene TRBV7-8 combines with J gene TRBJ2-2; 9 bases align to TRBD2. Germline V gene sequence: CDR1 SGHVS, CDR2 FQNEAQ. The CDR3 spans 16 residues. Unmatched junction bases numbered 13, after V lost 7 bases and J lost 7 bases. CDR3 in amino acids: CASMRVGGGAGGELFF. For the CDR3, the DNA is TGTGCCAGCATGAGAGTAGGCGGGGGGGCCGGCGGGGAGCTGTTTTTT. The full variable domain, with the rest looked up from reference TRBV7-8 and TRBJ2-2, is GAGVSQSPRYKVAKRGQDVALRCDPISGHVSLFWYQQALGQGPEFLTYFQNEAQLDKSGLPSDRFFAERPEGSVSTLKIQRTQQEDSAVYLCASMRVGGGAGGELFFGEGSRLTVL.

This clone turned up a few times. DNA for the CDR3: TGTGCCAGCAAAGGACTAGCGGGGGCCAGGGCCGGGGAGCTGTTTTTT. Translation gives CASKGLAGARAGELFF. The V call is TRBV2, the J call TRBJ2-2, with TRBD2 identical over 13 bases. Germline V CDR1 and CDR2: SNHLY, FYNNEI. V gave up 7 bases and J gave up 6 bases; unmatched junction bases: 8. This CDR3 is built from 16 residues.

The chain carries TRBV6-5 and TRBJ2-1, with D perhaps matching TRBD2 (6 bases). This CDR3 spans 15 amino acids. Germline V gives CDR1 MNHEY, CDR2 SVGAGI. The V and J ends lost 6 bases and 7 bases respectively, with 19 bases between them. The CDR3 sequence is CASSSLAGRFNEQFF. For the CDR3, the DNA is TGTGCCAGCAGCTCCCTTGCGGGAAGGTTTAATGAGCAGTTCTTC.

The chain carries TRBV5-6 and TRBJ2-1; tentative D call: TRBD1 (5 bases). The V gene's germline CDR1 is SGHDT and CDR2 YYEEEE. Trimming removed 2 bases at V and 5 bases at J, with 11 bases between. The CDR3 sequence is 14 residues long. DNA for the CDR3: TGTGCCAGCAGCTTCCCAGGGCACGACAATGAGCAGTTCTTC. Its protein is CASSFPGHDNEQFF.

The chain carries TRBV7-3 and TRBJ2-7; 8 positions agree with TRBD1. From germline, CDR1 is SGHTA and CDR2 FQGTGA. V lost 5 bases to trimming and J lost 4 bases; unmatched junction nucleotides: 4. This CDR3 has 13 residues. The CDR3 here is CASSPGTGYEQYF. For the CDR3, the DNA is TGTGCCAGCAGCCCCGGGACAGGTTACGAGCAGTACTTC.

Notes on this clone: A junction end diverges from the germline sequence, so it may reflect a read error. The chain recombines TRBV7-9 with TRBJ1-4; D gene ambiguous. CDR1 and CDR2 from the germline V gene are SEHNR and FQNEAQ (reference sequence). The CDR3 is 15 amino acids. The CDR3 sequence: CSSSLVAADNEKLFF. CDR3 nucleotides: TGTTCCAGCAGCTTAGTAGCAGCCGATAATGAAAAACTGTTTTTT.

This chain connects TRBV7-7 to TRBJ2-3; D is perhaps TRBD1 (6 bases). This CDR3 has 14 residues. The germline V and J ends were trimmed by 1 base and 3 bases, with 8 bases remaining between them. Germline V gene data show CDR1 as SSHAT and CDR2 as FNYEAQ (reference sequence). The CDR3 nucleotides read TGTGCCAGCAGCTTAGGTCAGGGGACAGATACGCAGTATTTT. Encoded protein: CASSLGQGTDTQYF.

The chain joins TRBV7-8 to TRBJ1-5; maybe TRBD1 (6 bases). The CDR3 extends over 15 amino acids. V was trimmed by 4 bases and J by 0 bases, leaving 10 bases between them. Germline CDR1 is SGHVS and CDR2 is FQNEAQ. The CDR3 DNA reads as TGTGCCAGCAGCTCTAGACAGGATAGCAATCAGCCCCAGCATTTT. Translated: CASSSRQDSNQPQHF.

The chain combines TRBV28 with TRBJ1-3, with 7 nucleotides matching TRBD1. CDR3 length: 14 amino acids. Germline V gives CDR1 MDHEN, CDR2 SYDVKM. V shed 1 base, J shed 8 bases, and the junction held 5 bases outside the gene matches. Written as DNA, the CDR3 is TGTGCCAGCAGTTTATATGACAGGGTGGACACCATATATTTT. It translates to CASSLYDRVDTIYF.

This clone has just one count. This chain connects TRBV10-1 to TRBJ2-1; 7 bases agree with TRBD1. Germline CDR1 WNHNN, CDR2 SYGVQD (reference sequence). The CDR3 extends over 16 amino acids. V gave up 0 bases and J gave up 7 bases; unmatched junction bases: 9. CDR3 amino acids: CASSESWGQRQNEQFF. DNA for the CDR3: TGCGCCAGCAGTGAGTCTTGGGGACAGAGGCAAAATGAGCAGTTCTTC.

V is TRBV28 and J is TRBJ1-6; D is possibly TRBD1 (6 bases). Germline CDR1 MDHEN, CDR2 SYDVKM. This CDR3 has 14 residues. Trimming stripped 1 base from V and 7 bases from J, with 8 bases between. The CDR3 bases are TGTGCCAGCAGTTTATACAGGGAGAATTCACCCCTCCACTTT. Amino acid sequence: CASSLYRENSPLHF.

This clone appeared once. The rearrangement joins TRBV6-1 to TRBJ2-7, with D perhaps matching TRBD2 (7 bases). Germline assignment: CDR1 MNHNS and CDR2 SASEGT. This CDR3 has 15 amino acids. Trimming cost V 4 bases and J 4 bases, with 17 bases left between them. In DNA form, the CDR3 reads TGTGCCAGCAGTGGGGGGGGGCTACTACTATACGAGCAGTACTTC. It is translated as CASSGGGLLLYEQYF.

The chain uses TRBV10-3 and TRBJ2-7, with 10 positions matching TRBD2. Germline V gives CDR1 ENHRY, CDR2 SYGVKD. Trimming cost V 4 bases and J 2 bases; bases outside gene matches: 5. The CDR3 extends over 15 amino acids. CDR3 nucleotides: TGTGCCATCAGTGTCTCCCTAGCGGGGGCCTACGAGCAGTACTTC. This gives the protein CAISVSLAGAYEQYF.

In regard to this clone: The same CDR3 also results from other DNA sequences found in this sample. The chain uses TRBV15 and TRBJ2-3; TRBD1 aligns across 11 bases. The junction had 3 bases not matched to a gene; V was cut back by 3 bases and J by 4 bases. There are 15 residues in the CDR3. Germline CDR1 is LNHNV and CDR2 is YYDKDF (reference sequence). The CDR3 region has the DNA TGTGCCACCAGCAGCGGACAGGGGGCCGCAGATACGCAGTATTTT. Its translation is CATSSGQGAADTQYF.

The chain couples TRBV20-1 to TRBJ1-2, with TRBD1 matching 7 bases. From germline, CDR1 is DFQATT and CDR2 SNEGSKA (reference sequence). This CDR3 spans 11 amino acids. Unmatched junction bases numbered 8, after V lost 6 bases and J lost 10 bases. In DNA, the CDR3 is TGCAGTGCGCCGACAGGGACGTCCTACACCTTC. Translating gives CSAPTGTSYTF.

The chain combines TRBV11-2 with TRBJ2-7; 9 bases fit TRBD2. The V and J ends lost 3 bases and 3 bases, in that order; junction bases with no gene match: 3. This CDR3 spans 14 amino acids. Looked up from germline, CDR1 is SGHAT and CDR2 is FQNNGV. CDR3 DNA: TGTGCCAGCAGCTTCGCGGGAGGGAGCTACGAGCAGTACTTC. Its protein product is CASSFAGGSYEQYF.

In nucleotides, the CDR3 is TGCAGCGTAGGACAGGGAGATGCCACAGATACGCAGTATTTT. Translated: CSVGQGDATDTQYF. The chain uses TRBV29-1 and TRBJ2-3; TRBD1 agrees at 8 bases. The CDR3 runs 14 residues. V gave up 6 bases and J gave up 2 bases; unmatched junction bases: 7. CDR1 and CDR2 (germline): SQVTM, ANQGSEA.

V usage is TRBV9 and J usage is TRBJ2-5, with 10 bases aligning to TRBD2. Trimming cost V 4 bases and J 2 bases; bases outside gene matches: 5. This CDR3 spans 15 amino acids. Germline loops: CDR1 SGDLS, CDR2 YYNGEE. The CDR3 reads CASSSGLASQETQYF. DNA of the CDR3: TGTGCCAGCAGCTCGGGACTAGCGTCACAAGAGACCCAGTACTTC.

The chain carries TRBV5-6 and TRBJ2-7; the match to TRBD1 covers 9 bases. The V gene end was trimmed by 3 bases and the J gene end by 4 bases; junction bases not matched to a gene: 5. The germline gives CDR1 SGHDT, CDR2 YYEEEE. The CDR3 has 14 amino acids. This CDR3 is CASSSPGQGYEQYF. In DNA form, the CDR3 reads TGTGCCAGCAGCTCGCCGGGACAGGGTTACGAGCAGTACTTC.

The chain carries TRBV5-5 and TRBJ2-7; no clear D gene. The CDR3 runs to 15 residues. Germline V gene sequence: CDR1 SGHKS, CDR2 YYEKEE (reference sequence). Between the trimmed V and J ends, which lost 1 base and 5 bases, there was a span of 16 bases. The CDR3 region is CASSLPKSSAHEQYF. The DNA for the CDR3 is TGTGCCAGCAGCTTGCCCAAAAGCTCCGCCCACGAGCAGTACTTC.

This rearrangement joins TRBV27 to TRBJ2-6; 7 bases fit TRBD1. The CDR3 length is 13 residues. From germline, CDR1 is MNHEY and CDR2 SMNVEV (reference sequence). The trim removed 7 bases at V and 8 bases at J, leaving 5 bases unmatched. CDR3 sequence: CASTMTGTNVLTF. The CDR3 DNA is TGTGCCAGCACTATGACAGGGACCAACGTCCTGACTTTC.